This T cell receptor beta chain was identified during a study of T cell responses to AZD1222 COVID-19 vaccine. Study-wide results and caveats: Repertoire sampling occurred only after the peak T cell response. Females outnumbered males among donors, who were mostly white British; clonal diversity was possibly underestimated. Nearly half of spike-specific TCRs reportedly target unmutated variant regions. The breadth and depth of Spike-specific TCRs increased once two AZD1222 doses had been given.

Measured with immunoSEQ multiplex PCR; TCRdb has only the in-frame clones, and not every one. The sample lists 120,000 or so clones, almost 95% occurring once. CDR1 is LGHDT, CDR2 YNNKEL, per germline (reference sequence). The CDR3 runs 19 residues. On this clone itself: Its antigen is undetermined. Mismatch with germline at one junction end may stem from a read error.

The sample here was peripheral blood, taken on day 0 of AZD1222 vaccination. V is TRBV3-1 (or the pseudogene TRBV3-2) and J is TRBJ2-7, with 11 bases identical to TRBD2. This TCR derives from an adult in good health. The CDR3 loop reads CASSQAFSGSSGGSDEQYF. In DNA, the CDR3 is TGTGCCAGCAGTCAAGCGTTTTCTGGGTCTAGCGGGGGGAGCGACGAGCAGTACTTC.